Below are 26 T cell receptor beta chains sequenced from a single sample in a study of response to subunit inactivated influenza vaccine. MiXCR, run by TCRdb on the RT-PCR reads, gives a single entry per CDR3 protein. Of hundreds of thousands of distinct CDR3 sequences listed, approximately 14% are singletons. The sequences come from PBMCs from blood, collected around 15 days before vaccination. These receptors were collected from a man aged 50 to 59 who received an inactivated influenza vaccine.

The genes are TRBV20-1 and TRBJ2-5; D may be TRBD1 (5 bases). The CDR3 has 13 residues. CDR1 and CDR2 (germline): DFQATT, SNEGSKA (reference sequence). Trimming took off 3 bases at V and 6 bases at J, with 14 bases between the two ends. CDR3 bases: TGCAGTGCTAGTAGGCAGGGCGGCAAGACCCAGTACTTC. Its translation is CSASRQGGKTQYF.

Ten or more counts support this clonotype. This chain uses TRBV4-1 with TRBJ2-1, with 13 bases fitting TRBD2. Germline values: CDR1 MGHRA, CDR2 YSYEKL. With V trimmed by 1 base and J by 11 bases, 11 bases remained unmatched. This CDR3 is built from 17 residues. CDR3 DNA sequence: TGCGCCAGCAGCCAAGGGGCACTAGCGGGGGGGCGGGGTAAGCAGTTCTTC. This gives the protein CASSQGALAGGRGKQFF.

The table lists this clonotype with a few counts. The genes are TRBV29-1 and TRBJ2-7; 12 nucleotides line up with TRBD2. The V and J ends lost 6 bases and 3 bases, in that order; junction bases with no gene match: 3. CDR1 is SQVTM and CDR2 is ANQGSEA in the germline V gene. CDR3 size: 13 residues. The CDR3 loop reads CSVAGLAGYEQYF. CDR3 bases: TGCAGCGTGGCGGGACTAGCGGGCTACGAGCAGTACTTC.

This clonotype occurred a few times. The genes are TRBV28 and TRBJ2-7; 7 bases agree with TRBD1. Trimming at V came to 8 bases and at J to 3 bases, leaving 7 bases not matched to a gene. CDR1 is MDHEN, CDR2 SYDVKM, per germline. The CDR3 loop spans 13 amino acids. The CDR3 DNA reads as TGTGCCAGCTCACAGGGGACCTACTACGAGCAGTACTTC. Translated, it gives CASSQGTYYEQYF.

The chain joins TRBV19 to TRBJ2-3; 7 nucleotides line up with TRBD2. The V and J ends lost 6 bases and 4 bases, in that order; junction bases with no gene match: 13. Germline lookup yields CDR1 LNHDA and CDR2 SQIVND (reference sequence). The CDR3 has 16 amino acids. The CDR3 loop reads CASSSSGIGSADTQYF. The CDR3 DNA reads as TGTGCCAGTAGCTCAAGCGGGATAGGGTCCGCAGATACGCAGTATTTT.

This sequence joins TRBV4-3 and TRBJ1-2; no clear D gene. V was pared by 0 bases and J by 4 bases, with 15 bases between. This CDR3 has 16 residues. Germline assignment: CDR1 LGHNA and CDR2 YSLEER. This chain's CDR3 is CASSQEWSSGSYGYTF. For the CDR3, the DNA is TGCGCCAGCAGCCAAGAATGGAGTTCCGGCAGCTATGGCTACACCTTC.

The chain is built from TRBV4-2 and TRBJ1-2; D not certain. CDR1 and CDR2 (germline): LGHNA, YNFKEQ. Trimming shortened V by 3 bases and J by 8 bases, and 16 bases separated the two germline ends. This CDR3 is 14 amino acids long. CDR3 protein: CASSHGREPGGYTF. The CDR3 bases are TGTGCCAGCAGCCACGGTCGGGAGCCGGGAGGCTACACCTTC.

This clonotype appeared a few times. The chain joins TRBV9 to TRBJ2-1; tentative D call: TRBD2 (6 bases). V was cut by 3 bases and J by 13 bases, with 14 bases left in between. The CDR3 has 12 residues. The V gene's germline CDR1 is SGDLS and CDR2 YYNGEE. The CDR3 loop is CASSARGSTQFF. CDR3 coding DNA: TGTGCCAGCAGCGCCCGGGGGAGCACCCAGTTCTTC.

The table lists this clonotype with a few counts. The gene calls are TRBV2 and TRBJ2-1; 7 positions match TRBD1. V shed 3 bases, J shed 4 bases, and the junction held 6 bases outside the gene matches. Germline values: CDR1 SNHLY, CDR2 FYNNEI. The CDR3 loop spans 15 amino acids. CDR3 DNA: TGTGCCAGCAGTGAGGACAGGAGCCTATACAATGAGCAGTTCTTC. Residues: CASSEDRSLYNEQFF.

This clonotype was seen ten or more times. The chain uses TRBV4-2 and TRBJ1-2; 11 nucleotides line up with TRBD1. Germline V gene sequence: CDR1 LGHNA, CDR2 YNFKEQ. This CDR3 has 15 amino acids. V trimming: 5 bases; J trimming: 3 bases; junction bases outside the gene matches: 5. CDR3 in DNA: TGTGCCAGCAGCTCGCCGGGACAGGGGGACTATGGCTACACCTTC. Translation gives CASSSPGQGDYGYTF.

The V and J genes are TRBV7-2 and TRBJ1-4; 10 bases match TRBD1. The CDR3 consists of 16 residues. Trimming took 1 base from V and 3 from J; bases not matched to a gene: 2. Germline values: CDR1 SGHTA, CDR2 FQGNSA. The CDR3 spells CASSLGDRGPNEKLFF. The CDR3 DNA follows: TGTGCCAGCAGCTTAGGGGACAGGGGCCCTAATGAAAAACTGTTTTTT.

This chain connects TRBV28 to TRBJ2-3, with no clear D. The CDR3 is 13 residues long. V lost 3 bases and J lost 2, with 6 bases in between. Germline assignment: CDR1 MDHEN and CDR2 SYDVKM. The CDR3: CASSFLDTDTQYF. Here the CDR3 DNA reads TGTGCCAGCAGTTTTTTAGACACAGATACGCAGTATTTT.

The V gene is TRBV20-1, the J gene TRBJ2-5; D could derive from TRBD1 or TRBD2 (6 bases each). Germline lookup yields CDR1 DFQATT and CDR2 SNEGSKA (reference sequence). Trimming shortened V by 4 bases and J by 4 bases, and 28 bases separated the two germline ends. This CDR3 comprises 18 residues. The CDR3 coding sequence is TGCAGTGCTACGGACCCTCGGGGGCACTCGGAGGTAGGAGAGACCCAGTACTTC. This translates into CSATDPRGHSEVGETQYF.

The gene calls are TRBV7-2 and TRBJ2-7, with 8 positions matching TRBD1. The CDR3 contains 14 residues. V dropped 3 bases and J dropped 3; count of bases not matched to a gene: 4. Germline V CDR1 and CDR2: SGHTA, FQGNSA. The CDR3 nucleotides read TGTGCCAGCAGCTTTGGACAGGGTTTCTACGAGCAGTACTTC. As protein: CASSFGQGFYEQYF.

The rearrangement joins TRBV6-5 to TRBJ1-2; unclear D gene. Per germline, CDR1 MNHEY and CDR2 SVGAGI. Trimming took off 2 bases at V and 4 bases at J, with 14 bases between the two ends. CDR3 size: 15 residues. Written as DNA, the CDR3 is TGTGCCAGCAGTTACGGGCCCCTATCACTCTATGGCTACACCTTC. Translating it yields CASSYGPLSLYGYTF.

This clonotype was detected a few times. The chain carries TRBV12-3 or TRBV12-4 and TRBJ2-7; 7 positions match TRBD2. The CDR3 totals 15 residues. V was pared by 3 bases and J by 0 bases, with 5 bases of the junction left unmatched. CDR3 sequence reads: CASSFSSSGSYEQYF. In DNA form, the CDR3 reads TGTGCCAGCAGTTTTAGTTCTAGCGGCTCCTACGAGCAGTACTTC.

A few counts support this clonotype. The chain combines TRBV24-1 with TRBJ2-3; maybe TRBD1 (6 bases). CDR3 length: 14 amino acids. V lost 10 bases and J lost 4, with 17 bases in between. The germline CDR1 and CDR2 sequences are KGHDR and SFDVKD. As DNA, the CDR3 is TGTGCCACTGCAACAGGGAGAGGAGCAGATACGCAGTATTTT. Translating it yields CATATGRGADTQYF.

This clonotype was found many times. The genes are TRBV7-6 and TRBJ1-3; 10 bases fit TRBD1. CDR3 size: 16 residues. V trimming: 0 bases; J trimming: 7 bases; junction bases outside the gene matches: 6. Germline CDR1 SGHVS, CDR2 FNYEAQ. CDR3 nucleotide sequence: TGTGCCAGCAGCTTAGCGCCCAGACAGGGGGCGAACACCATATATTTT. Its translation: CASSLAPRQGANTIYF.

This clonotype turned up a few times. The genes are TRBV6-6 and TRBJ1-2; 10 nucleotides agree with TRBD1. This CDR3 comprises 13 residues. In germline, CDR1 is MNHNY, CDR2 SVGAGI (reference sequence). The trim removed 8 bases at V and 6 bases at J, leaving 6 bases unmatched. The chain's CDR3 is CASWGQGTNGYTF. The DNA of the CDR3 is TGTGCCAGCTGGGGACAGGGGACCAATGGCTACACCTTC.

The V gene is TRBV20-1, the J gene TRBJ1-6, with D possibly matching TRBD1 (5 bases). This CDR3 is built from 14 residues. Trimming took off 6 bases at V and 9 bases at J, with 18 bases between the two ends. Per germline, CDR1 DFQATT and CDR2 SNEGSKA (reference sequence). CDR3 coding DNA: TGCAGTGCCACCCTTCGGGGCCCAGGTTCACCCCTCCACTTT. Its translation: CSATLRGPGSPLHF.

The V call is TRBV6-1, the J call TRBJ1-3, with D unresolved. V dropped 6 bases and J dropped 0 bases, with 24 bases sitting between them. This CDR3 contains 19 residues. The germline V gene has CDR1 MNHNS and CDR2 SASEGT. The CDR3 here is CASSPDYFLPRFSGNTIYF. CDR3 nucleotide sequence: TGTGCCAGCAGCCCCGACTACTTTCTTCCCCGCTTCTCTGGAAACACCATATATTTT.

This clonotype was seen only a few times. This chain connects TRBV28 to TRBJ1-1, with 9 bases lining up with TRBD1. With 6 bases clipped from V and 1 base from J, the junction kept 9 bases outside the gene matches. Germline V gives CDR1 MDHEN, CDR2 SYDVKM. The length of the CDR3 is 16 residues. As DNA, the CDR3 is TGTGCCAGCAGATCGAGGGACAGGGACCCGAACACTGAAGCTTTCTTT. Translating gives CASRSRDRDPNTEAFF.

In DNA, the CDR3 is TGTGCCAGCAGCCGTGGGGGGGGATCCTACGAGCAGTACTTC. It codes for CASSRGGGSYEQYF. V usage is TRBV6-2 or TRBV6-3 and J usage is TRBJ2-7, with 7 bases that match TRBD2. Germline trimming cut 6 bases from V and 1 base from J; bases unmatched to any gene: 6. This CDR3 has 14 residues. The V gene's germline CDR1 is MNHEY and CDR2 SVGEGT.

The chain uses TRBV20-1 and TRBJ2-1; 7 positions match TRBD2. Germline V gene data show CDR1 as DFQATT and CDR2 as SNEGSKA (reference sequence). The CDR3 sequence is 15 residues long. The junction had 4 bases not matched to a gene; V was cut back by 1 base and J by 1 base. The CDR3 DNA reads TGCAGTGCTAGAGGTCTAGCGGATTCCTACAATGAGCAGTTCTTC. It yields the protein CSARGLADSYNEQFF.

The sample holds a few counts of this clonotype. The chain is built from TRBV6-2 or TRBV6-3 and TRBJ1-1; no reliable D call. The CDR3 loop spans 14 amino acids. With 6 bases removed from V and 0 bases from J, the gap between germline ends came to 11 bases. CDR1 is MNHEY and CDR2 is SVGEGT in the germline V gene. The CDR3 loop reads CASRTTPLNTEAFF. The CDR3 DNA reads TGTGCCAGCAGGACGACGCCTTTGAACACTGAAGCTTTCTTT.

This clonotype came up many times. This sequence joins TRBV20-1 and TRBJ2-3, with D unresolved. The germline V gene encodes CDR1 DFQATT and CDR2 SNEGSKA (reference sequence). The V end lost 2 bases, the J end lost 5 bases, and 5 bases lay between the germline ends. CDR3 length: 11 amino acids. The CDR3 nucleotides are TGCAGTGCTAGACGCTTAGATACGCAGTATTTT. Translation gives CSARRLDTQYF.